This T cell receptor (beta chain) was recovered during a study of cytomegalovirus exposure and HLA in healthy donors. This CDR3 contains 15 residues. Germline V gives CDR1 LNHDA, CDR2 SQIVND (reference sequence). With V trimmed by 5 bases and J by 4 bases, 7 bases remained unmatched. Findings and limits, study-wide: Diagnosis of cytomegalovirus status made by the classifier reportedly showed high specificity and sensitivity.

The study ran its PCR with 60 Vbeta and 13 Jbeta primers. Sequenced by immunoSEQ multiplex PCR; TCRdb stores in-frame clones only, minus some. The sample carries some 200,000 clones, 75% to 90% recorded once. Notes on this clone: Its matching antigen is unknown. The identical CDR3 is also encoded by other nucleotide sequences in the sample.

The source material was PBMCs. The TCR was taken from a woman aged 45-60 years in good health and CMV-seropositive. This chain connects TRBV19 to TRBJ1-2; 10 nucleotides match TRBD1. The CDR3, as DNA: TGTGCCAGTAGTCCAAGACAGGGGGCCGGCTATGGCTACACCTTC. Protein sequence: CASSPRQGAGYGYTF.